The 30 T cell receptor beta chains below all came from one sample that was sequenced in a study of T-cell reconstitution after alpha-beta-depleted transplantation in children. During its preparation, the TCRbeta library received unique molecular identifiers. TCRdb fed the PCR reads into MiXCR, producing one record per CDR3 protein. This table holds about 470,000 distinct CDR3 sequences, 43% found once. This sample comprised PBMCs, obtained before TCRalphabeta/CD19-depleted stem cell transplant. The receptors originated from a girl aged 2 to 9 with aplastic anemia, due to receive a stem cell transplant.

The chain couples TRBV20-1 to TRBJ2-5, with TRBD2 identical over 9 bases. V trimming: 3 bases; J trimming: 4 bases; junction bases outside the gene matches: 15. This CDR3 region has 17 residues. Germline V gene sequence: CDR1 DFQATT, CDR2 SNEGSKA (reference sequence). CDR3 DNA: TGCAGTGCTAGTCTGGGTAGCGGGGGAGGGTTTTTAGAGACCCAGTACTTC. Amino acids: CSASLGSGGGFLETQYF.

This clonotype came up many times. This chain joins TRBV28 and TRBJ2-1; D is possibly TRBD1 (5 bases). CDR1 and CDR2 (germline): MDHEN, SYDVKM. The CDR3 loop spans 14 amino acids. Trimming cost V 2 bases and J 7 bases, with 12 bases left between them. CDR3 loop: CASSLVARANEQFF. CDR3 in DNA: TGTGCCAGCAGTTTAGTCGCCAGGGCTAATGAGCAGTTCTTC.

This clonotype was observed a single time. V usage is TRBV28 and J usage is TRBJ2-5; 13 bases agree with TRBD2. CDR3 length: 17 amino acids. V gave up 4 bases and J gave up 5 bases; unmatched junction bases: 10. Per germline, CDR1 MDHEN and CDR2 SYDVKM. The CDR3, as DNA: TGTGCCAGCAGTTCCAGGACTAGCGGGAGCTGGAGGGAGACCCAGTACTTC. This gives the protein CASSSRTSGSWRETQYF.

V and J are TRBV5-1 and TRBJ1-5; D not resolved. Trimming cost V 0 bases and J 5 bases, with 9 bases left between them. Per the germline V gene, CDR1 is SGHRS and CDR2 is YFSETQ. This CDR3 has 14 amino acids. CDR3 loop: CASSLEAGYQPQHF. CDR3 DNA sequence: TGCGCCAGCAGCTTGGAGGCGGGGTATCAGCCCCAGCATTTT.

V is TRBV7-2 and J is TRBJ1-5, with D hard to call. With 6 bases removed from V and 3 bases from J, the gap between germline ends came to 9 bases. The CDR3 sequence is 13 residues long. The germline V gene has CDR1 SGHTA and CDR2 FQGNSA. The CDR3 DNA reads as TGTGCCAGCAGTTTACAGATCAATCAGCCCCAGCATTTT. It yields the protein CASSLQINQPQHF.

The chain has TRBV12-3 or TRBV12-4 and TRBJ2-7; no clear D. Trimming left V 6 bases short and J 7 bases short, with 16 bases between. This CDR3 region has 13 residues. CDR3 sequence reads: CASSFIVKGEQYF. In DNA, the CDR3 is TGTGCCAGCAGCTTTATTGTAAAAGGGGAGCAGTACTTC.

This clonotype was observed many times. The gene calls are TRBV6-2 or TRBV6-3 and TRBJ2-5, with TRBD1 matching over 9 bases. Germline V gene data show CDR1 as MNHEY and CDR2 as SVGEGT. The CDR3 totals 16 residues. Trimming removed 7 bases from V and 5 bases from J; junction bases left unmatched: 14. CDR3 sequence: CASTNPDRGGSETQYF. CDR3 nucleotide sequence: TGTGCCAGCACCAATCCGGACAGGGGAGGATCGGAGACCCAGTACTTC.

The chain has TRBV12-3 or TRBV12-4 and TRBJ2-7; the D gene is possibly TRBD2 (6 bases). The CDR3 extends over 15 amino acids. V was pared by 6 bases and J by 3 bases, with 18 bases between. CDR3 DNA sequence: TGTGCCAGCAGCAGCCGCCGGGACTTATTCTACGAGCAGTACTTC. Amino acids: CASSSRRDLFYEQYF.

This chain joins TRBV7-8 and TRBJ1-3, with a weak D call TRBD1 (5 bases). Trimming removed 5 bases from V and 0 bases from J, with 14 bases in between. The CDR3 length is 16 residues. Looked up from germline, CDR1 is SGHVS and CDR2 is FQNEAQ. The CDR3 protein is CASSTRQLSSGNTIYF. CDR3 DNA sequence: TGTGCCAGCAGCACAAGACAGCTAAGCTCTGGAAACACCATATATTTT. The full variable domain, rest sourced from reference TRBV7-8 and TRBJ1-3, is GAGVSQSPRYKVAKRGQDVALRCDPISGHVSLFWYQQALGQGPEFLTYFQNEAQLDKSGLPSDRFFAERPEGSVSTLKIQRTQQEDSAVYLCASSTRQLSSGNTIYFGEGSWLTVV.

This clonotype has a handful of counts. The chain links TRBV25-1 to TRBJ2-7; TRBD1 is a possible D gene (6 bases). The germline CDR1 and CDR2 sequences are MGHDK and SYGVNS. This CDR3 is 13 amino acids long. Trimming took off 4 bases at V and 3 bases at J, with 10 bases between the two ends. CDR3: CASSVTGIYEQYF. The CDR3 coding sequence is TGTGCCAGCAGTGTAACAGGGATCTACGAGCAGTACTTC.

By its share, this clonotype is medium-sized. The chain carries TRBV27 and TRBJ2-5; the D gene is possibly TRBD2 (6 bases). V lost 3 bases, J lost 5 bases, and 10 bases lay in between. The CDR3 has 13 amino acids. The germline gives CDR1 MNHEY, CDR2 SMNVEV (reference sequence). CDR3 in amino acids: CASSLEGWETQYF. The DNA of the CDR3 is TGTGCCAGCAGTTTGGAGGGGTGGGAGACCCAGTACTTC.

This clonotype was seen at least ten times. CDR3 residues: CSVEGRLAGGDEQFF. In nucleotides, the CDR3 is TGCAGCGTTGAGGGTCGACTAGCGGGAGGGGATGAGCAGTTCTTC. V and J are TRBV29-1 and TRBJ2-1, with 14 bases lining up with TRBD2. Germline CDR1 is SQVTM and CDR2 is ANQGSEA. This CDR3 spans 15 amino acids. V lost 3 bases to trimming and J lost 8 bases; unmatched junction nucleotides: 6.

This sequence joins TRBV12-3 or TRBV12-4 and TRBJ2-7, with 9 bases aligning to TRBD1. The length of the CDR3 is 15 residues. Trimming cost V 6 bases and J 5 bases; bases outside gene matches: 11. The CDR3 spells CASSPGTGFSHEQYF. CDR3 sequence (DNA): TGTGCCAGCAGCCCCGGGACAGGGTTTTCCCACGAGCAGTACTTC.

This clonotype turned up a few times. This chain joins TRBV29-1 and TRBJ2-1; tentatively, D is TRBD2 (6 bases). Germline V gene sequence: CDR1 SQVTM, CDR2 ANQGSEA. V gave up 3 bases and J gave up 4 bases, with 16 bases separating them. The CDR3 consists of 15 residues. CDR3 sequence reads: CSVDYTGVAYNEQFF. The CDR3, as DNA: TGCAGCGTTGATTATACGGGAGTGGCGTACAATGAGCAGTTCTTC.

The chain is built from TRBV5-1 and TRBJ2-7; D might be TRBD1 (5 bases). The CDR3 sequence is 13 residues long. With 4 bases removed from V and 6 bases from J, the gap between germline ends came to 14 bases. From germline, CDR1 is SGHRS and CDR2 YFSETQ. The CDR3 nucleotides are TGCGCCAGCAGCCTGAACAATGGGGCCGAGCAGTACTTC. Its protein is CASSLNNGAEQYF.

This clonotype was found a few times. The chain couples TRBV7-9 to TRBJ1-1, with TRBD1 matching 10 bases. Unmatched junction bases numbered 5, after V lost 4 bases and J lost 6 bases. This CDR3 is 14 amino acids long. Germline CDR1 is SEHNR and CDR2 is FQNEAQ (reference sequence). The CDR3 sequence: CASSSEDRGAEAFF. The CDR3 DNA is TGTGCCAGCAGCTCGGAGGACAGGGGGGCTGAAGCTTTCTTT.

This chain uses TRBV20-1 with TRBJ2-1, with 15 bases aligning to TRBD2. Germline V gene data show CDR1 as DFQATT and CDR2 as SNEGSKA (reference sequence). The CDR3 contains 16 residues. V dropped 3 bases and J dropped 7; count of bases not matched to a gene: 7. CDR3 loop: CSASAGTSGGNNEQFF. As DNA, the CDR3 is TGCAGTGCTAGCGCCGGGACTAGCGGGGGGAATAATGAGCAGTTCTTC.

This clonotype showed up many times. This chain uses TRBV3-1 with TRBJ2-7; 7 bases map to TRBD2. V gave up 4 bases and J gave up 0 bases; unmatched junction bases: 12. Germline CDR1 LGHDT, CDR2 YNNKEL (reference sequence). This CDR3 is built from 17 residues. In DNA form, the CDR3 reads TGTGCCAGCAGCCCCTCCAGCGGGGACTGGAGCTCCTACGAGCAGTACTTC. Amino acid sequence: CASSPSSGDWSSYEQYF.

This chain connects TRBV25-1 to TRBJ2-7; D is perhaps TRBD2 (5 bases). The CDR3 consists of 14 residues. Germline CDR1 and CDR2: MGHDK and SYGVNS. The germline V and J ends were trimmed by 6 bases and 5 bases, with 17 bases remaining between them. The CDR3 loop reads CASRGVPGSHEQYF. CDR3 DNA: TGTGCCAGCAGAGGAGTCCCGGGAAGCCACGAGCAGTACTTC.

As for this clonotype: At one of its ends the junction is not consistent with the germline gene, which may arise from a read error. The V and J genes are TRBV5-1 and TRBJ2-7; 9 bases align to TRBD1. Germline assignment: CDR1 SGHRS and CDR2 YFSETQ. The CDR3 is 15 residues long. CDR3 protein: CVSSRGQGSSYEQYF. CDR3 nucleotide sequence: TGCGTCAGCAGCCGAGGACAGGGGAGCTCCTACGAGCAGTACTTC.

In its sample, this clonotype was seen a few times. Germline is not matched at one junction end, which may reflect a read error. The J gene is TRBJ2-7, the V gene TRBV20-1; tentative D call: TRBD2 (6 bases). The germline gives CDR1 DFQATT, CDR2 SNEGSKA (reference sequence). The CDR3 covers 13 residues. The DNA of the CDR3 is TGCAGTGCTAGGGCCCAGGGACGCGGGGTAGAGCACTTC. It yields the protein CSARAQGRGVEHF.

The rearrangement joins TRBV20-1 to TRBJ2-7; TRBD2 agrees at 12 bases. The CDR3 covers 14 residues. Trimming removed 8 bases from V and 4 bases from J; junction bases left unmatched: 9. Germline CDR1 reads DFQATT; CDR2 reads SNEGSKA (reference sequence). The CDR3 loop is CSSPGTSGRYEQYF. The CDR3 DNA is TGCAGTTCCCCCGGAACTAGCGGGAGGTACGAGCAGTACTTC.

There are many counts of this clonotype. The chain couples TRBV4-1 to TRBJ2-1; D may be TRBD1 or TRBD2 (6 bases each). Germline V CDR1 and CDR2: MGHRA, YSYEKL. The CDR3 has 16 residues. V shed 5 bases and J shed 1 base, with 15 bases lying between them. The CDR3 protein is CASSFTGRQSYNEQFF. CDR3 sequence (DNA): TGCGCCAGCAGCTTCACAGGGAGGCAATCCTACAATGAGCAGTTCTTC.

V usage is TRBV29-1 and J usage is TRBJ1-5; D not resolved. This CDR3 is built from 13 residues. V shed 4 bases and J shed 3 bases, with 10 bases lying between them. Germline V lookup: CDR1 SQVTM, CDR2 ANQGSEA. The CDR3 DNA sequence: TGCAGCGTTGGTGGTCGTCCCAATCAGCCCCAGCATTTT. Its translation: CSVGGRPNQPQHF.

The rearrangement links TRBV12-3 or TRBV12-4 to TRBJ2-7, with D tentatively TRBD2 (6 bases). The CDR3 is made up of 14 amino acids. V lost 6 bases and J 3 bases, leaving 15 bases between the germline ends. CDR3 in DNA: TGTGCCAGCAGCCGGGACTTGATAGGCTACGAGCAGTACTTC. Protein sequence: CASSRDLIGYEQYF.

This chain connects TRBV29-1 to TRBJ1-1, with 7 bases fitting TRBD1. J gave up 7 bases and V 6 bases, and 11 bases lay outside the gene matches. The CDR3 is 13 residues long. The germline V gene has CDR1 SQVTM and CDR2 ANQGSEA. CDR3 residues: CSVPGAGGGEAFF. CDR3 coding DNA: TGCAGCGTCCCAGGGGCAGGGGGGGGTGAAGCTTTCTTT.

The V call is TRBV14, the J call TRBJ2-3; D is undetermined. Trimming removed 1 base at V and 8 bases at J, with 16 bases between. CDR1 and CDR2 from the germline V gene are SGHDN and FVKESK. The CDR3 extends over 15 amino acids. DNA for the CDR3: TGTGCCAGCAGCCAAGGGTCAAGGAAAGTCGGTACGCAGTATTTT. Its protein product is CASSQGSRKVGTQYF.

This clonotype was observed at least ten times. This rearrangement joins TRBV7-2 to TRBJ1-1; D perhaps matches TRBD1 (5 bases). V lost 5 bases and J lost 4, with 11 bases in between. Germline V gives CDR1 SGHTA, CDR2 FQGNSA. This CDR3 is 13 amino acids long. CDR3 in amino acids: CASSLTQGTEAFF. The CDR3 nucleotides are TGTGCCAGCAGCCTCACCCAGGGCACTGAAGCTTTCTTT.

The V gene is TRBV30, the J gene TRBJ2-7; no clear D gene. The V end was cut by 2 bases, the J end by 4 bases, with 9 bases between. Germline CDR1 reads GTSNPN; CDR2 reads SVGIG (reference sequence). The CDR3 loop spans 12 amino acids. Written as DNA, the CDR3 is TGTGCCTGGAGTCCCCGGGTGTACGAGCAGTACTTC. Amino acid sequence: CAWSPRVYEQYF. Filled out from reference TRBV30 and TRBJ2-7, the complete variable domain reads SQTIHQWPATLVQPVGSPLSLECTVEGTSNPNLYWYRQAAGRGLQLLFYSVGIGQISSEVPQNLSASRPQDRQFILSSKKLLLSDSGFYLCAWSPRVYEQYFGPGTRLTVT.

This chain joins TRBV7-2 and TRBJ2-7, with 10 positions matching TRBD1. The germline gives CDR1 SGHTA, CDR2 FQGNSA. V trimming: 4 bases; J trimming: 3 bases; junction bases outside the gene matches: 3. The CDR3 spans 14 residues. Written as DNA, the CDR3 is TGTGCCAGCAGCTCCAGGACAGGGGGCTACGAGCAGTACTTC. It translates to CASSSRTGGYEQYF.